Detailed here is one T cell receptor beta chain. Antigen specificity is unknown. Generated by immunoSEQ multiplex PCR, the TCRdb table keeps only in-frame clones and is missing some. Of roughly 88,000 clones in the sample, 87% were seen once. No patient had autoimmune disease or received systemic immunosuppression. The data were obtained in a study of OX40 agonist ivuxolimab in advanced cancers. Overall study context: Patients undergoing dose escalation presented with hepatocellular carcinoma, melanoma, renal cell or head and neck cancer. General study findings and limits: Expanded clones belonging to CD8+ T cells outnumbered, on average, those of CD4+.

Sample: CD4+ or CD8+ T cells sorted from blood, taken in a trial of the OX40 agonist ivuxolimab. This TCR was sampled from an adult with an advanced solid tumor such as melanoma, head and neck, liver or kidney cancer.

This chain's CDR3 is CASSTYRGMNTEAFF. The CDR3 nucleotides are TGTGCCAGCAGCACGTACAGGGGCATGAACACTGAAGCTTTCTTT. This chain links TRBV7-9 with TRBJ1-1, with 7 bases fitting TRBD1. Germline V gene data show CDR1 as SEHNR and CDR2 as FQNEAQ (reference sequence). The junction had 6 bases not matched to a gene; V was cut back by 5 bases and J by 0 bases. The CDR3 runs to 15 residues.